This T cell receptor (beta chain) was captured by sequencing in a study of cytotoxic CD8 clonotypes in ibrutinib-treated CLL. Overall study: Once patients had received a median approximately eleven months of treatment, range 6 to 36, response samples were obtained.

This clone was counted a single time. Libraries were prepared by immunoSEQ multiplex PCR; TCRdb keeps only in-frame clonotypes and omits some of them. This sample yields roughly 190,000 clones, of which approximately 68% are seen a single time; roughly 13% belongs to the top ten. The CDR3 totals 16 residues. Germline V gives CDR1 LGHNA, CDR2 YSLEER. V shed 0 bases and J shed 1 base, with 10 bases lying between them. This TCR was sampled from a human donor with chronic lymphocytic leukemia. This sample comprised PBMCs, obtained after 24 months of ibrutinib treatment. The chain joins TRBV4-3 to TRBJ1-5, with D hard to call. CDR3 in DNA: TGCGCCAGCAGCCAAGATGTGGGGATGAGCAATCAGCCCCAGCATTTT. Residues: CASSQDVGMSNQPQHF.